A selection of T cell receptor beta chains follows, all from one sample in a study of blood T cells in healthy people across ages. A single record per CDR3 protein comes from TCRdb applying MiXCR to the 5' RACE reads. The table lists roughly 1,500,000 distinct CDR3 sequences, about 35% of them singletons, with 10% to 12% in the top ten. The sequenced sample consisted of blood. These TCRs come from a woman under 40 in good health. Each CDR3 is given with its conserved first and last residue. The D gene is left open where the match is weak. Clone size appears in some rows only: once, few, many, or a class for an expanded clone.

14	NA	TRBJ1-1	TRBV6-5	NA	CASSEGGANTEAFF	TGTGCCAGCAGTGAGGGGGGCGCGAACACTGAAGCTTTCTTT
15	TRBD1	TRBJ2-7	TRBV4-1	many	CASSQDGTGSYEQYF	TGCGCCAGCAGCCAAGATGGGACAGGGAGCTACGAGCAGTACTTC
13	NA	TRBJ1-2	TRBV28	NA	CASSYGIDYGYTF	TGTGCCAGCAGTTACGGCATTGACTATGGCTACACCTTC
11	NA	TRBJ2-7	TRBV2	NA	CASRRLYEQYF	TGTGCCAGCCGGCGCCTCTACGAGCAGTACTTC
16	TRBD2	TRBJ2-5	TRBV7-2	NA	CASSLDRLAPQETQYF	TGTGCCAGCAGCTTAGACCGACTAGCTCCACAAGAGACCCAGTACTTC
13	TRBD1	TRBJ1-1	TRBV19	NA	CASSADRGTEAFF	TGTGCCAGTAGTGCCGACAGGGGCACTGAAGCTTTCTTT
13	NA	TRBJ2-1	TRBV2	NA	CASKWQVYNEQFF	TGTGCCAGCAAGTGGCAGGTGTACAATGAGCAGTTCTTC
18	NA	TRBJ2-6	TRBV20-1	NA	CSVSEASLTNSGANGLTF	TGCAGTGTCTCCGAAGCTAGCCTAACCAACTCTGGGGCCAACGGCCTGACTTTC
15	NA	TRBJ2-3	TRBV6-1	once	CASTRGGSPTDTQYF	TGTGCCAGCACAAGGGGGGGGAGTCCGACAGATACGCAGTATTTT
15	TRBD1	TRBJ2-3	TRBV5-1	few	CASSLSTGNTDTQYF	TGCGCCAGCAGCCTCTCGACAGGGAACACAGATACGCAGTATTTT
16	TRBD2	TRBJ2-5	TRBV6-2/TRBV6-3	NA	CAGRPRLAGVQETQYF	TGTGCCGGCAGACCTCGACTAGCGGGGGTACAAGAGACCCAGTACTTC
16	NA	TRBJ2-6	TRBV10-3	NA	CAISQRVSSGANVLTF	TGTGCCATCAGTCAACGTGTTTCCTCTGGGGCCAACGTCCTGACTTTC
19	NA	TRBJ2-1	TRBV21-1	few	CASSKSRLAGLNRGNEQFF	TGTGCCAGCAGCAAAAGTAGACTAGCGGGTCTTAATAGGGGGAATGAGCAGTTCTTC
18	NA	TRBJ2-7	TRBV9	NA	CASSVAGTWGSPGYEQYF	TGTGCCAGCAGCGTAGCGGGAACTTGGGGGTCTCCGGGGTACGAGCAGTACTTC
17	TRBD1	TRBJ1-2	TRBV6-6	NA	CASSYSETGTPNYGYTF	TGTGCCAGCAGTTACTCGGAGACAGGGACCCCTAACTATGGCTACACCTTC
14	TRBD2	TRBJ2-5	TRBV27	many	CASSVTSERETQYF	TGTGCCAGCAGTGTGACTAGCGAGAGAGAGACCCAGTACTTC
14	NA	TRBJ2-7	TRBV5-1	NA	CASSLVQGIYEQYF	TGCGCTAGCAGCTTGGTTCAGGGAATCTACGAGCAGTACTTC
15	NA	TRBJ2-5	TRBV5-6	few	CASSLSGPPGETQYF	TGTGCCAGCAGCTTGTCGGGCCCCCCGGGAGAGACCCAGTACTTC
12	NA	TRBJ2-7	TRBV3-1	few	CASSWVSYEQYF	TGTGCCAGCAGCTGGGTTTCCTACGAGCAGTACTTC
15	NA	TRBJ2-1	TRBV18	NA	CASSPLAGAGVNLFF	TGTGCCAGCTCACCACTGGCCGGGGCTGGGGTGAATCTGTTCTTC
15	NA	TRBJ2-4	TRBV5-6	many	CASSPSAYRANIQYF	TGTGCCAGCAGCCCATCGGCCTACCGGGCAAACATTCAGTACTTC
16	TRBD2	TRBJ2-7	TRBV28	few	CASSLPRTSGRAEQYF	TGTGCCAGCAGTTTGCCGAGGACTAGCGGGAGGGCCGAGCAGTACTTC
19	NA	TRBJ2-1	TRBV4-1	few	CASSQGRLGSRSSYNEQFF	TGCGCCAGCAGCCAAGGACGGTTGGGGAGTAGAAGCTCCTACAATGAGCAGTTCTTC
17	NA	TRBJ2-5	TRBV10-3	NA	CAISDYGHSYSGETQYF	TGTGCCATCAGTGATTATGGGCACAGCTACTCGGGAGAGACCCAGTACTTC
12	NA	TRBJ2-3	TRBV6-5	few	CASRGRGDTQYF	TGTGCCAGCAGGGGAAGGGGGGATACGCAGTATTTT
12	NA	TRBJ2-7	TRBV7-2	NA	CASSSGVREQYF	TGTGCCAGCAGCTCAGGGGTTCGTGAGCAGTACTTC
15	TRBD2	TRBJ2-3	TRBV7-2	NA	CASNRRAGGTDTQYF	TGTGCCAGCAACCGACGAGCGGGGGGCACAGATACGCAGTATTTT
17	TRBD2	TRBJ2-5	TRBV5-1	NA	CASSLGYAGGPGETQYF	TGCGCCAGCAGCTTGGGATACGCGGGAGGGCCAGGAGAGACCCAGTACTTC
14	NA	TRBJ2-1	TRBV5-1	few	CASREQGLRDEQFF	TGCGCCAGCAGAGAACAGGGACTTAGGGATGAGCAGTTCTTC
13	NA	TRBJ1-2	TRBV18	NA	CASSPRGERGYTF	TGTGCCAGCTCACCAAGAGGGGAACGAGGCTACACCTTC
14	NA	TRBJ2-3	TRBV20-1	NA	CSGVKGPQGDTQYF	TGCAGTGGGGTTAAGGGCCCCCAGGGGGATACGCAGTATTTT
15	TRBD2	TRBJ2-5	TRBV5-1	few	CASSRKRGVQETQYF	TGCGCCAGCAGCAGAAAGCGGGGGGTCCAAGAGACCCAGTACTTC
14	NA	TRBJ2-7	TRBV6-7	NA	CASSAIRISYEQYF	TGTGCCAGCAGTGCTATCAGGATAAGCTACGAGCAGTACTTC
17	TRBD1	TRBJ2-1	TRBV4-1	many	CASSQVTGQGARSEQFF	TGCGCCAGCAGCCAAGTTACGGGACAGGGGGCTAGAAGTGAGCAGTTCTTC
15	NA	TRBJ2-7	TRBV2	NA	CASSPQGKSSYEQYF	TGTGCCAGCAGTCCACAGGGCAAGAGCTCCTACGAGCAGTACTTC
13	TRBD1	TRBJ2-3	TRBV20-1	NA	CSARGTGGDTQYF	TGCAGTGCTAGAGGGACAGGGGGGGATACGCAGTATTTT
14	TRBD1	TRBJ1-1	TRBV20-1	NA	CSATTGTANTEAFF	TGCAGTGCTACGACCGGGACAGCGAACACTGAAGCTTTCTTT
16	NA	TRBJ1-2	TRBV12-3/TRBV12-4	NA	CASSLYRGRTGFGYTF	TGTGCCAGCAGTTTATATAGGGGCAGGACGGGGTTTGGCTACACCTTC
13	NA	TRBJ1-5	TRBV7-2	NA	CASGLAGNQPQHF	TGTGCCAGCGGCTTAGCCGGGAATCAGCCCCAGCATTTT
12	NA	TRBJ1-6	TRBV3-1	NA	CASSHRGGSLHF	TGTGCCAGCAGCCATAGGGGAGGGTCCCTCCACTTT
14	TRBD1	TRBJ1-6	TRBV11-2	few	CASSLRDRVSPLHF	TGTGCCAGCAGCCTCCGGGACAGGGTTTCACCCCTCCACTTT
15	NA	TRBJ1-5	TRBV11-2	NA	CASSLEGGSDQPQHF	TGTGCCAGCAGCTTAGAGGGTGGGAGCGATCAGCCCCAGCATTTT
18	NA	TRBJ2-5	TRBV9	few	CASSVGPKYSGGQETQYF	TGTGCCAGCAGCGTAGGTCCGAAGTACTCCGGAGGGCAAGAGACCCAGTACTTC
15	TRBD2	TRBJ2-7	TRBV7-2	NA	CASSPLAGATYEQYF	TGTGCCAGCAGCCCTTTAGCGGGAGCCACCTACGAGCAGTACTTC
14	NA	TRBJ1-5	TRBV12-3/TRBV12-4	NA	CASSLGLPGQPQHF	TGTGCCAGCAGTTTAGGACTCCCGGGACAGCCCCAGCATTTT
14	TRBD2	TRBJ2-7	TRBV29-1	few	CSVTSQRGFYEQYF	TGCAGCGTGACCTCCCAGCGGGGTTTCTACGAGCAGTACTTC